The source of this T cell receptor beta chain is a study of cytomegalovirus exposure and HLA in healthy donors (dated 2017 in TCRdb). Context from the whole study: In an earlier analysis of about 560 of the donors, about 270 Gb of sequence data and 100 million or so unique TCR beta sequences from about 190 million T cells were reported. On average, roughly 250,000 unique TCR beta nucleotide sequences were sequenced per donor among a few hundred genotyped donors of the cohort, with 15% to 20% of those sequences being non-productive. The aim of the study was to test whether cataloging public T cell receptors could identify signatures of past pathogen exposure. A later analysis re-examined previously published TCR beta repertoires from several hundred donors and added high-resolution HLA genotyping to investigate patterns of TCR occurrence. Four to six DR-DQ haplotypes were handled as single units for association and clustering, since linkage in the cohort was strong. Of the approximately 370 genotyped donors, over 80% were placed in the genetic ancestry cluster associated with self-reported Caucasian donors. HLA typing included class I and class II loci at four-digit resolution. The number of typed donors differed by locus: about 629-630 for A, B, C, DRB1 and DQB1; approximately 530 for DQA1; 606 for DPA1; and 400 to 480 for DPB1. To predict cytomegalovirus infection status, the study brought together high-throughput TCR immunosequencing, statistical association of individual TCRs with disease status, and machine learning. The study used immunosequencing to profile the T cell repertoires of some 600 subjects and linked those repertoires to cytomegalovirus serostatus. A separate validation cohort of more than 100 different subjects was used in addition to the approximately 610-subject first cohort. Donor age, sex, ethnicity and CMV serostatus were compiled together with the repertoire data. The later analysis used no new phenotypic data to find candidate immune exposures, relying instead on TCR beta sequences and their occurrence across donors. Genome-wide SNP genotypes for about 60% of the roughly 670 donors were used in a later genetic analysis, which treated that subset as a discovery cohort. An earlier analysis of 587 of the donors applied high-throughput TCR beta sequencing to assess whether each TCR beta V gene segment acted as functional or pseudogenic. All discovery cohort repertoires had been generated on a single sequencing platform. An early release covering roughly 640 HLA-typed donors comprised about 300 gigabases of sequencing data and tens of millions of unique TCR sequences. Summary of the overall study and its limitations: Because HLA typing was missing for some donors at each locus, association tests included only the typed subset. The 87-base-pair reads could not distinguish some IMGT-functional V segments, including TRBV6-2 and TRBV6-3, so those segments were excluded. The sequencing pipeline was judged likely to have produced a cluster of highly shared sequence variants as a technical artifact. In the study, about 150 TCR beta chains were listed as associated with cytomegalovirus. A later analysis found that most CMV-associated TCR beta chains appeared HLA-restricted, with HLA associations seemingly driven largely by CMV exposure. The only immune exposure information available for the cohort was CMV serostatus. Compared with the roughly 700-donor mean, donors in an Asian-associated ancestry cluster had fewer N-insertions in productive TCRs, according to a later genetic analysis. In an earlier analysis of some 550 of the donors, most TCR beta V segments were observed in productive rearrangements about 87% or about 30% of the time, broadly matching IMGT annotations. While some public TCRs were present in many individuals, most TCR sequences turned up only very rarely across donors. It was suggested by the authors that the approach could potentially be generalized to other disease states and immunological phenotypes. Linkage disequilibrium might explain the correlated functional status among segregating V segments, but an unknown experimental factor could not be ruled out. A later analysis associated 15,000 to 20,000 TCR beta sequences with specific HLA alleles at a false discovery rate of 0.05. V-gene and J-gene trimming of TCR beta chains was associated with a missense DCLRE1C variant in a later genetic analysis, and the association was replicated in an independent cohort. A further reported finding was that TCR beta sequences accurately predicted the HLA-A and HLA-B alleles for most subjects in the first cohort. Assigning TCR associations to individual alleles was difficult when HLA alleles, especially DR and DQ, strongly co-occurred. In a later analysis, the rate of TCR association differed among HLA loci, with DRB1 alleles having the most associated TCRs and HLA-C alleles having the fewest. A later analysis found that HLA-associated TCR beta chains were more clonally expanded and had lower generation probabilities than equally common non-associated chains. In this cohort, only TCR beta chains were sequenced, and detectable features were limited by the absence of alpha or paired-chain data. The presence/absence analyses assumed that sequencing depth was roughly uniform across donors, and that assumption may not be true. Because counts were too low, fewer than 20 rarely observed V segments, including chromosome 9 orphons, were excluded from the earlier analysis of 587 of the donors. In both the original and validation cohorts, the classifier was reported to diagnose cytomegalovirus status with high specificity and sensitivity. Several of the top co-occurrence clusters appeared to be linked to parvovirus B19, influenza, CMV and Epstein-Barr virus, according to a later analysis. In vitro tests confirmed that three of the cytomegalovirus-associated TCR beta chains recognize cytomegalovirus antigens.

Library creation used the immunoSEQ multiplex PCR assay. A mixture of 60 forward primers for TCR Vbeta segments and 13 reverse primers for TCR Jbeta segments was used in the multiplex PCR. The CDR3 region of rearranged TCR beta genes was amplified from genomic DNA by a multiplex PCR assay. The Illumina HiSeq System was used to sequence the amplified TCR beta libraries as 87-base-pair reads. In the original analysis: A later analysis tallied some 79 million unique TCR beta chains across the 666 repertoires, and roughly 11 million of those chains were shared by two or more donors. Raw reads were error-corrected and collapsed into unique sequences by a nearest-neighbor algorithm in which closely related sequences were merged to remove PCR and sequencing errors. To assign V, D and J gene segments, CDR3 sequences were aligned to IMGT reference sequences. For a sequence to be retained, a match of at least six nucleotides was required to both a V gene segment and a J gene segment. Rearrangements were called productive when the CDR3 lacked stop codons and stayed in frame with V and J; all others were non-productive. Following IMGT convention, CDR3 was defined as the stretch from the second conserved V-encoded cysteine to the conserved J-encoded phenylalanine. The earlier analysis of about 530 of the donors excluded any sequence lacking an unambiguous match to a single V gene segment. An earlier analysis of a few hundred of the donors called V segments functional above 56.7% productive rearrangements and segregating when the between-donor standard deviation exceeded 5%. A statistical classification framework was built to diagnose cytomegalovirus status from the catalog of TCR beta chain sequences. In a later analysis, V and J genes were assigned by comparing TCR nucleotide sequences against IMGT/GENE-DB human TR gene sequences. The TCRdist pipeline was used in a later analysis to assign CDR3 sequences and most-parsimonious VDJ recombination scenarios. A later analysis defined each TCR beta chain by its CDR3 amino acid sequence plus V-gene family, and excluded reads lacking a unique V-gene family. As a way to deal with suspected cross-contamination and a sequencing artifact, a later analysis dropped hundreds of nucleotide sequences that were highly shared and had low generation probability. In a later analysis, a clonal expansion index was calculated for each public chain from normalized within-repertoire ranks of inferred template counts. A later analysis computed generation probabilities with a VDJ recombination model fitted to out-of-frame rearrangements, and checked the results against IGoR. In a later analysis, TCR-TCR, TCR-HLA and TCR-CMV co-occurrence was scored with hypergeometric tests, and a repertoire-size bias correction was applied to TCR pairs. False discovery rates were estimated in a later analysis by permuting HLA or CMV assignments 20 times. In a later analysis, co-occurring TCRs were grouped using DBSCAN, and TCRdist sequence similarity was added for clustering within HLA-allele-positive subsets. Co-occurrence clustering excluded repertoires with fewer than 30,000 or more than 120,000 public chains, plus five with anomalous nucleotide sharing. As stored in TCRdb, this immuneACCESS dataset retains in-frame rearrangements with V and J assigned. A fraction of the clones does not appear; measured against another copy, unresolved V genes explain less than half of the discrepancy, and the remainder lacks a known reason. The D gene and trimming were derived from the DNA, and the V and J assignments and clone size from that table. This sample's table lists 200,000 to 250,000 clones. The top ten clones comprise more than 0.95% of the sample.

The cohort was made up of 666 healthy bone marrow donors. All cohort members were sampled while nominally healthy, although unrecorded immune exposures were likely present. The donor tested CMV seropositive, placing the donor among the approximately 290 seropositive members of the cohort. A peripheral blood sample was provided by each donor, and peripheral blood mononuclear cells were used for TCR beta sequencing. The Qiagen DNeasy Blood Extraction Kit was used to extract genomic DNA from the blood cell samples. The CDR1 and CDR2 encoded by the germline V gene are MDHEN and SYDVKM. Measured from the cysteine to the phenylalanine, the CDR3 is 11 residues long. Left in the record is the CDR3 DNA by itself, 33 bases read in frame from the first base. A distance of 9 bases separates the germline ends of V and J, which lose 10 bases and 2 bases respectively. On this clone: No cognate antigen has been identified for it.

The sequenced sample was PBMCs. This TCR was sampled from a girl aged 2-10 years in good health and CMV-seropositive. The receptor chain draws on TRBV28 and TRBJ2-7; confidence is insufficient to name the D gene. The bases are TGTGCCATCGGAGCCCCCTACGAGCAGTACTTC. It translates to CAIGAPYEQYF.